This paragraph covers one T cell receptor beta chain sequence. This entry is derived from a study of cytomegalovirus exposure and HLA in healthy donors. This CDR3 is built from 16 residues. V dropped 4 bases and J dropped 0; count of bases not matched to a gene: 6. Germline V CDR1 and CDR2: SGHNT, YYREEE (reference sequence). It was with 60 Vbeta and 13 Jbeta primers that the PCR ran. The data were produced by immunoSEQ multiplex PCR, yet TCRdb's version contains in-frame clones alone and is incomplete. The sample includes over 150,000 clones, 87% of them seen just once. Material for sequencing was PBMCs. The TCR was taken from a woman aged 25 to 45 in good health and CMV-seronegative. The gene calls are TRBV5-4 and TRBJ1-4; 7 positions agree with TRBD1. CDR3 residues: CASSADRMTTNEKLFF. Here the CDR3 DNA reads TGTGCCAGCAGCGCGGACAGGATGACAACTAATGAAAAACTGTTTTTT.